The 14 T cell receptor beta chains reported below all come from one sample, sequenced in a study of T cell responses to AZD1222 COVID-19 vaccine (dated by TCRdb to 2020 to 2023). Taken with the paper, the label for time point translates to: baseline before first vaccination. Libraries were constructed by the immunoSEQ multiplex PCR assay. TCRdb re-hosts the immuneACCESS table, in-frame sequences only. Its copies lack some clones; in the studies checked, an unresolved V gene accounts for under half of them, and the cause for the rest is not known. This sample gives roughly 140,000 clones in total; roughly 88% of them show up just once. Of the sample, about 15% falls within the top ten clones. The sequencing used peripheral blood, collected on day 0 of AZD1222 vaccination. The receptors come from an adult in good health.

In this sample, this clone turned up once. The J gene is TRBJ2-2, the V gene TRBV27; D not certain. Between the trimmed V and J ends, which lost 2 bases and 2 bases, there was a span of 6 bases. The CDR3 has 14 residues. From germline, CDR1 is MNHEY and CDR2 SMNVEV (reference sequence). CDR3 residues: CASSLTLNTGELFF. The CDR3 DNA follows: TGTGCCAGCAGTTTAACCTTAAACACCGGGGAGCTGTTTTTT.

The chain combines TRBV9 with TRBJ1-1; D may be TRBD1 (5 bases). Between the trimmed V and J ends, which lost 4 bases and 1 base, there was a span of 14 bases. CDR1 and CDR2 from the germline V gene are SGDLS and YYNGEE. The CDR3 has 15 residues. CDR3 sequence (DNA): TGTGCCAGCAGCTATAGAGGGGTCGGGAACACTGAAGCTTTCTTT. Protein sequence: CASSYRGVGNTEAFF.

This clone was detected only a few times. The V gene is TRBV6-5, the J gene TRBJ1-5; unclear D gene. CDR3 size: 16 residues. Germline V lookup: CDR1 MNHEY, CDR2 SVGAGI. The V end was cut by 0 bases, the J end by 2 bases, with 11 bases between. The CDR3: CASSYSATGGNQPQHF. CDR3 nucleotide sequence: TGTGCCAGCAGTTACTCTGCCACGGGAGGCAATCAGCCCCAGCATTTT.

The chain carries TRBV28 and TRBJ1-2; TRBD1 aligns across 8 bases. The CDR3 consists of 14 residues. The germline V gene has CDR1 MDHEN and CDR2 SYDVKM. V shed 6 bases and J 6 bases; nucleotides not matched to a gene: 9. CDR3 in amino acids: CASRPGGANHGYTF. In DNA form, the CDR3 reads TGTGCCAGCAGGCCAGGGGGCGCGAACCATGGCTACACCTTC.

V gene TRBV7-9 combines with J gene TRBJ1-4, with 10 bases matching TRBD1. CDR1 and CDR2 (germline): SEHNR, FQNEAQ (reference sequence). V trimming: 4 bases; J trimming: 11 bases; junction bases outside the gene matches: 7. The CDR3 has 14 residues. CDR3 coding DNA: TGTGCCAGCAGCTCCTGGGGACAGGGGCTTAAACTGTTTTTT. Its protein product is CASSSWGQGLKLFF.

The chain recombines TRBV5-8 with TRBJ1-1; TRBD1 is a possible D gene (6 bases). Looked up from germline, CDR1 is SGHTS and CDR2 is YDEGEE. CDR3 length: 16 residues. Trimming took off 4 bases at V and 1 base at J, with 17 bases between the two ends. In nucleotides, the CDR3 is TGTGCCAGCAGCAGCGGACAGCGAAGTTGGAACACTGAAGCTTTCTTT. This sequence encodes CASSSGQRSWNTEAFF.

This clone has just a few counts. For the CDR3, the DNA is TGTGCCATCAGTTGGGGGAAGGGGGGGAACTATGGCTACACCTTC. This encodes CAISWGKGGNYGYTF. The chain links TRBV10-3 to TRBJ1-2; D perhaps matches TRBD1 (6 bases). This CDR3 contains 15 residues. From germline, CDR1 is ENHRY and CDR2 SYGVKD. With 5 bases removed from V and 2 bases from J, the gap between germline ends came to 15 bases.

This clone was detected only a few times. This rearrangement joins TRBV15 to TRBJ2-7; no definite D call. Germline values: CDR1 LNHNV, CDR2 YYDKDF (reference sequence). The CDR3 is 14 amino acids. Trimming took 4 bases from V and 2 from J, leaving 12 bases between them. DNA of the CDR3: TGTGCCACCAGCACGCCAGGCCTCACCTACGAGCAGTACTTC. Amino acids: CATSTPGLTYEQYF.

J is TRBJ2-7 and V is TRBV7-2; 7 bases agree with TRBD2. V dropped 0 bases and J dropped 0; count of bases not matched to a gene: 2. CDR3 length: 15 residues. CDR1 SGHTA and CDR2 FQGNSA come from the germline V gene. The CDR3 DNA is TGTGCCAGCAGCTTAGCAGCGGGAAGCTCCTACGAGCAGTACTTC. Translation gives CASSLAAGSSYEQYF.

The rearrangement uses TRBV5-1 and TRBJ2-1, with TRBD1 as a possible D gene (6 bases). Germline V gene lookup returns CDR1 SGHRS and CDR2 YFSETQ. This CDR3 spans 16 amino acids. The germline V and J ends were trimmed by 4 bases and 1 base, with 15 bases remaining between them. The CDR3 DNA follows: TGCGCCAGCAGCGGCCAGGGGAGAAAGTCCTACAATGAGCAGTTCTTC. Protein sequence: CASSGQGRKSYNEQFF.

The table lists this clone with a few counts. The chain employs TRBV5-1 and TRBJ1-6, with 8 bases matching TRBD1. CDR3 length equals 15 residues. V lost 3 bases and J lost 6; bases outside the gene matches: 5. Germline CDR1 and CDR2: SGHRS and YFSETQ. The CDR3 DNA follows: TGCGCCAGCAGCTCCGGACAGGGCCCTAATTCACCCCTCCACTTT. Its translation is CASSSGQGPNSPLHF.

V usage is TRBV7-9 and J usage is TRBJ2-3; D uncertain. Germline V lookup: CDR1 SEHNR, CDR2 FQNEAQ (reference sequence). CDR3 size: 10 residues. V gave up 1 base and J gave up 8 bases, with 1 base separating them. CDR3 coding DNA: TGTGCCAGCAGCTTAGGTACGCAGTATTTT. It is translated as CASSLGTQYF.

The chain uses TRBV12-3 or TRBV12-4 and TRBJ1-3; a weak D match, TRBD1 (6 bases). With 2 bases removed from V and 10 bases from J, the gap between germline ends came to 6 bases. The CDR3 spans 11 residues. Written as DNA, the CDR3 is TGTGCCAGCAGTTTACAGGGGACCATATATTTT. The encoded protein is CASSLQGTIYF.

This clone was seen only once. The gene calls are TRBV25-1 and TRBJ1-5; D is undetermined. Per germline, CDR1 MGHDK and CDR2 SYGVNS. The V gene lost 7 bases and the J gene lost 4 bases, with 8 bases spanning the gap. CDR3 length: 12 residues. As DNA, the CDR3 is TGTGCCAGCATCGGTGGAAATCAGCCCCAGCATTTT. Its protein is CASIGGNQPQHF.